The 13 T cell receptor beta chains below were found in one sample sequenced in a study of shared clonotypes between healthy human individuals. CD45RO-negative, CCR7-selected cells formed the naive CD8 fraction, which excluded terminally differentiated effector memory CD45RA+ cells. Here immunoSEQ multiplex PCR was the method, and the copy in TCRdb shows in-frame clones only, minus some. This table holds about 590,000 clones, less than 97% found once. The sample was naive CD8+ T cells sorted from blood. The receptor source for this set is a woman in her 30s in good health.

This chain joins TRBV5-6 and TRBJ2-1, with 9 bases lining up with TRBD2. Germline-derived CDR1 and CDR2 are SGHDT and YYEEEE. J lost 2 bases, V lost 4 bases, and 7 bases had no gene match. The CDR3 contains 16 residues. This CDR3 is CASSLTSGQTYNEQFF. DNA for the CDR3: TGTGCCAGCAGCCTGACTAGCGGACAAACCTACAATGAGCAGTTCTTC.

This chain uses TRBV14 with TRBJ2-7; D may be TRBD2 (6 bases). Germline V lookup: CDR1 SGHDN, CDR2 FVKESK. The CDR3 is made up of 14 amino acids. Trimming pared 0 bases from V and 6 bases from J, leaving 12 bases between. This chain's CDR3 is CASSQEVGGREQYF. DNA for the CDR3: TGTGCCAGCAGCCAAGAAGTAGGAGGGCGCGAGCAGTACTTC.

V gene TRBV28 combines with J gene TRBJ2-3; 16 positions agree with TRBD2. The germline CDR1 and CDR2 sequences are MDHEN and SYDVKM. This CDR3 region has 19 residues. Losses at the gene ends were 5 bases for V and 4 bases for J; bases not matched to a gene: 12. CDR3 amino acids: CASSRVGLAGGFVPDTQYF. The CDR3 nucleotides read TGTGCCAGCAGTAGGGTGGGACTAGCGGGAGGGTTTGTACCAGATACGCAGTATTTT. Full variable domain (missing parts from reference TRBV28 and TRBJ2-3): DVKVTQSSRYLVKRTGEKVFLECVQDMDHENMFWYRQDPGLGLRLIYFSYDVKMKEKGDIPEGYSVSREKKERFSLILESASTNQTSMYLCASSRVGLAGGFVPDTQYFGPGTRLTVL.

The CDR3 nucleotides are TGCGCCAGCAGCCAAGAGCAGGGACAGTATAATCAGCCCCAGCATTTT. It yields the protein CASSQEQGQYNQPQHF. V is TRBV4-1 and J is TRBJ1-5, with TRBD1 matching over 7 bases. The CDR3 has 16 residues. The V gene's germline CDR1 is MGHRA and CDR2 YSYEKL. V trimming: 0 bases; J trimming: 4 bases; junction bases outside the gene matches: 6.

The table lists this clone with a few counts. The chain employs TRBV4-1 and TRBJ1-1; TRBD1 matches at 11 bases. Germline CDR1 reads MGHRA; CDR2 reads YSYEKL. V lost 4 bases and J lost 3; bases outside the gene matches: 1. The CDR3 length is 14 residues. The CDR3 DNA is TGCGCCAGCAGCCCGGGACAGGGGGACACTGAAGCTTTCTTT. Protein: CASSPGQGDTEAFF.

The sample holds one count of this clone. The chain uses TRBV29-1 and TRBJ2-1, with D unresolved. CDR1 is SQVTM and CDR2 is ANQGSEA in the germline V gene. The CDR3 is made up of 13 amino acids. V shed 3 bases and J shed 2 bases, with 8 bases lying between them. The CDR3 region has the DNA TGCAGCGTTGACCCCCCCACCTACAATGAGCAGTTCTTC. This encodes CSVDPPTYNEQFF.

Comment on this clone: This CDR3 is also generated by other DNA sequences in the sample. This chain joins TRBV27 and TRBJ1-1; maybe TRBD1 (5 bases). Germline V gene sequence: CDR1 MNHEY, CDR2 SMNVEV (reference sequence). The CDR3 extends over 16 amino acids. V was cut by 2 bases and J by 2 bases, with 15 bases left in between. In DNA form, the CDR3 reads TGTGCCAGCAGTTTAGGTCCGGGGCAGGGAAACACTGAAGCTTTCTTT. It encodes CASSLGPGQGNTEAFF.

The chain links TRBV13 to TRBJ2-2, with D perhaps TRBD2 (6 bases). Between the trimmed V and J ends, which lost 5 bases and 0 bases, there was a span of 13 bases. Germline loops: CDR1 PRHDT, CDR2 FYEKMQ (reference sequence). This CDR3 is built from 16 residues. The DNA of the CDR3 is TGTGCCAGCAGCCAGCCTAGCGAAGCGAACACCGGGGAGCTGTTTTTT. Translation gives CASSQPSEANTGELFF.

The chain combines TRBV9 with TRBJ2-7; D call uncertain. This CDR3 spans 16 amino acids. The V gene's germline CDR1 is SGDLS and CDR2 YYNGEE. V shed 0 bases and J shed 7 bases, with 20 bases lying between them. The CDR3 DNA sequence: TGTGCCAGCAGCGTAGCCGGTGGCGGCCCATTCGGGGAGCAGTACTTC. Protein product: CASSVAGGGPFGEQYF. Drawing the rest from reference TRBV9 and TRBJ2-7, the complete variable domain is DSGVTQTPKHLITATGQRVTLRCSPRSGDLSVYWYQQSLDQGLQFLIQYYNGEERAKGNILERFSAQQFPDLHSELNLSSLELGDSALYFCASSVAGGGPFGEQYFGPGTRLTVT.

V usage is TRBV11-1 and J usage is TRBJ2-1, with D maybe TRBD1 (6 bases). The CDR3 runs 16 residues. CDR1 and CDR2 (germline): SGHAT, FQDESV (reference sequence). V dropped 5 bases and J dropped 4 bases, with 18 bases sitting between them. CDR3 coding DNA: TGTGCCAGCAGCGGCATGGGGGTTCAGGGGTACAATGAGCAGTTCTTC. Translated, it gives CASSGMGVQGYNEQFF. The variable domain in full, completed from reference TRBV11-1 and TRBJ2-1, reads EAEVAQSPRYKITEKSQAVAFWCDPISGHATLYWYRQILGQGPELLVQFQDESVVDDSQLPKDRFSAERLKGVDSTLKIQPAELGDSAMYLCASSGMGVQGYNEQFFGPGTRLTVL.

This chain joins TRBV5-4 and TRBJ1-1; TRBD1 matches at 10 bases. Unmatched junction bases numbered 0, after V lost 0 bases and J lost 1 base. Germline V gives CDR1 SGHNT, CDR2 YYREEE (reference sequence). This CDR3 contains 15 residues. The CDR3 nucleotides read TGTGCCAGCAGCTTGGGACAGGGGGCGAACACTGAAGCTTTCTTT. This encodes CASSLGQGANTEAFF.

As regards this clone: The same CDR3 is also encoded by other DNA sequences in this sample. V usage is TRBV27 and J usage is TRBJ2-7; D perhaps matches TRBD2 (5 bases). Trimming took off 2 bases at V and 6 bases at J, with 8 bases between the two ends. Germline lookup yields CDR1 MNHEY and CDR2 SMNVEV (reference sequence). CDR3 length equals 12 residues. The CDR3 DNA reads TGTGCCAGCAGTTTAGGAGAGGGCGAGCAGTACTTC. Amino acids: CASSLGEGEQYF.

V and J are TRBV9 and TRBJ2-2; no definite D call. This CDR3 spans 16 amino acids. Germline CDR1 SGDLS, CDR2 YYNGEE. The V end lost 4 bases, the J end lost 2 bases, and 15 bases lay between the germline ends. CDR3 in amino acids: CASSTLTETNTGELFF. The CDR3 region has the DNA TGTGCCAGCAGCACCCTCACAGAGACTAACACCGGGGAGCTGTTTTTT.